One and the same sample provided the 4 T cell receptor beta chains below, sequenced in a study of response to subunit inactivated influenza vaccine. TCRdb reprocessed the RT-PCR reads via MiXCR and lists one record per CDR3 protein. The sample includes 600,000 to 700,000 distinct CDR3 sequences, around 13% of them seen just once. The sample in question was PBMCs from blood, obtained approximately 15 days before vaccination. The receptors here all came from a middle-aged man who received an inactivated influenza vaccine.

This clonotype appeared a few times. This rearrangement joins TRBV5-1 to TRBJ2-2, with TRBD1 matching 8 bases. The V gene end was trimmed by 4 bases and the J gene end by 2 bases; junction bases not matched to a gene: 4. The CDR3 contains 15 residues. Germline assignment: CDR1 SGHRS and CDR2 YFSETQ. CDR3 sequence: CASSGTGLNTGELFF. The CDR3 DNA reads as TGCGCCAGCAGCGGGACAGGCCTAAACACCGGGGAGCTGTTTTTT.

CDR3: CASSYQGSSRTGKETQYF. In nucleotides, the CDR3 is TGTGCCAGCAGTTATCAAGGTAGTTCCCGGACAGGGAAGGAGACCCAGTACTTC. The chain carries TRBV6-5 and TRBJ2-5; 8 bases are a match to TRBD1. Germline loops: CDR1 MNHEY, CDR2 SVGAGI. V was clipped by 3 bases and J by 5 bases; unmatched bases: 17. This CDR3 spans 18 amino acids.

This clonotype has just a few counts. The chain is built from TRBV12-3 or TRBV12-4 and TRBJ1-5, with D unresolved. V was shortened by 3 bases and J by 3 bases, with 9 bases between the two germline ends. The CDR3 sequence is 14 residues long. The CDR3 DNA sequence: TGTGCCAGCAGTTTTCACGGGTACAATCAGCCCCAGCATTTT. Amino acids: CASSFHGYNQPQHF.

This clonotype occurred many times. V is TRBV20-1 and J is TRBJ1-5, with 8 bases identical to TRBD1. The CDR3 consists of 14 residues. From germline, CDR1 is DFQATT and CDR2 SNEGSKA (reference sequence). The trim removed 3 bases at V and 5 bases at J, leaving 6 bases unmatched. CDR3 bases: TGCAGTGCTAGTCCAAGACAGGGGTATCAGCCCCAGCATTTT. This codes for CSASPRQGYQPQHF.